This entry concerns a single T cell receptor beta chain. Its specificity is unknown. The data are from a study of T cell responses to AZD1222 COVID-19 vaccine. Study-level findings and limits: Nearly half of spike-specific TCRs reportedly go after variant regions that carry no mutations. Spike-wide vaccine-associated CD4 TCRs dominated at 160-218 and 743-854. A mostly white British donor set with more females was recruited, and clonal diversity was possibly underestimated. After two AZD1222 doses, spike-specific TCR breadth and depth rose versus day 0.

Germline-derived CDR1 and CDR2 are MDHEN and SYDVKM. The CDR3 is 12 amino acids. Between the trimmed V and J ends, which lost 7 bases and 0 bases, there was a span of 7 bases. Measured with immunoSEQ multiplex PCR; TCRdb has only the in-frame clones, and not every one. In the table there are some 67,000 clones, roughly four fifths of which are singletons. The sample was peripheral blood, taken 28 days after the second AZD1222 dose. The chain joins TRBV28 to TRBJ2-7; a possible D gene is TRBD2 (6 bases). The clonotype comes from an adult who received the AZD1222 COVID-19 vaccine. CDR3 in DNA: TGTGCCAGCACCGGGAGCTCCTACGAGCAGTACTTC. This sequence encodes CASTGSSYEQYF.